These T cell receptor beta chains were read from a single sample in a study of blood T cell repertoires in COVID-19. The assay was immunoSEQ multiplex PCR, and TCRdb's table has in-frame clones only and misses some. The sample consists of approximately 300,000 clones, around 90% of them appearing once. The sample taken for sequencing was peripheral blood. The receptors come from a woman in her twenties or thirties with COVID-19, enrolled during active disease. Each CDR3 is given with its conserved first and last residue. Fields, in order: D gene, clone size, CDR3 length, V gene, J gene, CDR3 DNA, CDR3 protein. A D gene is named only where the DNA matches it firmly. The size entry is marked missing in some rows and otherwise reads once, few, many or a size class.

NA	NA	16	TRBV9	TRBJ2-1	TGTGCCAGCAGCGTAGACCCCCGGGACTTCTACAATGAGCAGTTCTTC	CASSVDPRDFYNEQFF
NA	NA	12	TRBV12-3/TRBV12-4	TRBJ2-5	TGTGCCAGCAGTTTAGGTAGCGGAGCTCAGTACTTC	CASSLGSGAQYF
TRBD1	few	14	TRBV9	TRBJ2-7	TGTGCCAGCAGCGCCGGGACAGGTAACTACGAGCAGTACTTC	CASSAGTGNYEQYF
TRBD1	NA	12	TRBV19	TRBJ1-1	TGTGCCAGTAGTATCGGGACAGTTGAAGCTTTCTTT	CASSIGTVEAFF
NA	NA	15	TRBV27	TRBJ1-5	TGTGCCAGCATCCGACAGGTCCCCCCCAATCAGCCCCAGCATTTT	CASIRQVPPNQPQHF
TRBD2	NA	15	TRBV19	TRBJ2-7	TGTGCCAGTAGTAGGGATAGCGGGGACTCCTACGAGCAGTACTTC	CASSRDSGDSYEQYF
TRBD1	NA	14	TRBV9	TRBJ1-1	TGTGCCAGCAGCGAGACAGGGGGACACACTGAAGCTTTCTTT	CASSETGGHTEAFF
NA	NA	14	TRBV5-5	TRBJ1-4	TGTGCCAGCAGCCGACAGTCAACTAATGAAAAACTGTTTTTT	CASSRQSTNEKLFF
TRBD2	NA	14	TRBV19	TRBJ2-1	TGTGCCAGTAGTCTTAGCGGGAGCTACAATGAGCAGTTCTTC	CASSLSGSYNEQFF
NA	once	14	TRBV7-9	TRBJ2-7	TGTGCCAGCAGCTTAGAAGGAGGGTCCTACGAGCAGTACTTC	CASSLEGGSYEQYF
NA	NA	14	TRBV4-1	TRBJ1-2	TGCGCCAGCAGCCAGGCCAGCCGGGAGTATGGCTACACCTTC	CASSQASREYGYTF
TRBD1	NA	13	TRBV6-5	TRBJ1-1	TGTGCCAGCAGTTTTGGGACAGGCACTGAAGCTTTCTTT	CASSFGTGTEAFF
TRBD1	once	15	TRBV4-1	TRBJ2-2	TGCGCCAGCAGCCAGGGGACAGCGCGCACCGGGGAGCTGTTTTTT	CASSQGTARTGELFF
NA	NA	14	TRBV5-1	TRBJ1-4	TGCGCCAGCAGCCCGGGGACGGAGGGGGAAAAACTGTTTTTT	CASSPGTEGEKLFF
TRBD1	NA	14	TRBV5-1	TRBJ1-4	TGCGCCAGCAGCGGAGGGACAGGGGAGGAAAAACTGTTTTTT	CASSGGTGEEKLFF
NA	NA	15	TRBV5-1	TRBJ2-7	TGCGCCAGCAGCTTGGGCCGGGCCTACGGGGACGAGCAGTACTTC	CASSLGRAYGDEQYF
TRBD2	NA	16	TRBV29-1	TRBJ2-5	TGCAGCGTCGACCGTTCCGGGCGGGCGGGAGTGGAGACCCAGTACTTC	CSVDRSGRAGVETQYF
TRBD1	NA	15	TRBV19	TRBJ1-5	TGTGCCAGTAGTACGACAGGGATTAGCAATCAGCCCCAGCATTTT	CASSTTGISNQPQHF
NA	NA	13	TRBV6-6	TRBJ1-5	TGTGCCAGGGCTGCCTCTGCATTGTCGCCCCAGCATTTT	CARAASALSPQHF
TRBD2	NA	16	TRBV29-1	TRBJ2-3	TGCAGCGTGTCGGTGACGGGAGGGAGGAGCACAGATACGCAGTATTTT	CSVSVTGGRSTDTQYF
TRBD1	NA	15	TRBV9	TRBJ1-6	TGTGCCAGCAGCGTACAAGGGACAGATAATTCACCCCTCCACTTT	CASSVQGTDNSPLHF
NA	NA	12	TRBV13	TRBJ1-2	TGTGCCAGCAGCTTAGTAGGAGATGGCTACACCTTC	CASSLVGDGYTF
NA	NA	14	TRBV11-3	TRBJ1-1	TGTGCCAGCAGCTTATCCGGCGAAGCGACTGAAGCTTTCTTT	CASSLSGEATEAFF
TRBD1	NA	15	TRBV3-1/TRBV3-2	TRBJ1-6	TGTGCCAGCAGCCAAAGGACAGGGAGGGGTTCACCCCTCCACTTT	CASSQRTGRGSPLHF
NA	once	16	TRBV5-1	TRBJ2-6	TGCGCCAGCAGCCGGACGGGGATTTCTGGGGCCAACGTCCTGACTTTC	CASSRTGISGANVLTF
TRBD2	NA	16	TRBV19	TRBJ2-1	TGTGCCAGTAGTATCCGAGCGGGAGGCTCCTACAATGAGCAGTTCTTC	CASSIRAGGSYNEQFF
NA	NA	11	TRBV20-1	TRBJ1-4	TGCAGTGCTAGAGATTCCCAAGAGCTGTTTTTT	CSARDSQELFF
NA	once	14	TRBV24-1	TRBJ2-2	TGTGCCACCAGTGAGATGACAGCCACCGGGGAGCTGTTTTTT	CATSEMTATGELFF
TRBD2	once	15	TRBV2	TRBJ2-1	TGTGCCAGCAGTGAAGTAGAAAAGCGGGAGAATGAGCAGTTCTTC	CASSEVEKRENEQFF
NA	NA	13	TRBV7-2	TRBJ2-5	TGTGCCAGCAGCTTACCCGGGGTAGAGACCCAGTACTTC	CASSLPGVETQYF
TRBD1	NA	14	TRBV19	TRBJ1-1	TGTGCCACTTCATGGACAGGGGGGCACACTGAAGCTTTCTTT	CATSWTGGHTEAFF
TRBD2	NA	17	TRBV19	TRBJ2-1	TGTGCCAGTAGTCGTGGGGCTAGCGGGACCCCGGGAAATGAGCAGTTCTTC	CASSRGASGTPGNEQFF
NA	NA	15	TRBV27	TRBJ2-1	TGTGCCAGCAGGAGAATTAGTCTCTCCTACAATGAGCAGTTCTTC	CASRRISLSYNEQFF
NA	NA	13	TRBV9	TRBJ2-2	TGTGCCAGCAGCGTCGGCACAGCCGGGGAGCTGTTTTTT	CASSVGTAGELFF
NA	NA	14	TRBV11-2	TRBJ2-7	TGTGCCAGCAGCTTATGGGAACAGGGTTACGAGCAGTACTTC	CASSLWEQGYEQYF
TRBD2	NA	19	TRBV5-1	TRBJ2-3	TGCGCCAGCAGCTTTTCCAGGGGACTAGCGGGAGGGTACACAGATACGCAGTATTTT	CASSFSRGLAGGYTDTQYF
NA	NA	15	TRBV5-1	TRBJ2-2	TGCGCCAGCAGCTTTTCCAGGGGGGTTACCGGGGAGCTGTTTTTT	CASSFSRGVTGELFF
NA	once	15	TRBV4-3	TRBJ2-2	TGCGCCAGCAGCCAATACAGGGTAAACACCGGGGAGCTGTTTTTT	CASSQYRVNTGELFF
NA	once	17	TRBV4-1	TRBJ2-3	TGCGCCAGCAGCCCCCGAGGAGCTCCCGCTAGCACAGATACGCAGTATTTT	CASSPRGAPASTDTQYF
TRBD1	NA	16	TRBV6-5	TRBJ1-5	TGTGCCAGCAGTTCTGATCGACAGGGGGCCCATCAGCCCCAGCATTTT	CASSSDRQGAHQPQHF
TRBD1	NA	15	TRBV2	TRBJ1-5	TGTGCCAGCAGTGAAGGAGAGACAGGGACACAGCCCCAGCATTTT	CASSEGETGTQPQHF
NA	NA	13	TRBV12-3/TRBV12-4	TRBJ1-1	TGTGCCAGCATCCTGACAGGGAACACTGAAGCTTTCTTT	CASILTGNTEAFF
NA	NA	13	TRBV9	TRBJ1-3	TGTGCCAGCAGCGCGGTGGTAGGAAACACCATATATTTT	CASSAVVGNTIYF
NA	NA	12	TRBV5-1	TRBJ2-7	TGCGCCAGCGGGACGGGACTCTACGAGCAGTACTTC	CASGTGLYEQYF
TRBD2	NA	15	TRBV19	TRBJ2-4	TGTGCCAGTACACTAGCGGGATTGGGCAAGGGCATTCAGTACTTC	CASTLAGLGKGIQYF
NA	NA	11	TRBV6-2/TRBV6-3	TRBJ1-1	TGTGCCAGCAGTTACAACATATGGGCTTTCTTT	CASSYNIWAFF